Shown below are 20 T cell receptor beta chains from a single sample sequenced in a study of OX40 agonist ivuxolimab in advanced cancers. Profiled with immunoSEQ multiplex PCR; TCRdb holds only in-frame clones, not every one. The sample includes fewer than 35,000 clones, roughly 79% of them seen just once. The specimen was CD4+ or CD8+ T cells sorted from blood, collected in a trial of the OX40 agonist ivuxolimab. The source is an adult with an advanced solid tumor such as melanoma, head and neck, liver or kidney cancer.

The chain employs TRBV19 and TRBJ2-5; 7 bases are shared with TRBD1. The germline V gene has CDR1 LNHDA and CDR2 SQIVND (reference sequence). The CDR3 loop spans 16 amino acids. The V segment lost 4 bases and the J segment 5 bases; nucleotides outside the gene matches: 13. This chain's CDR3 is CASSNPRQGSGETQYF. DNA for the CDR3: TGTGCCAGTAGTAACCCTCGACAGGGATCGGGTGAGACCCAGTACTTC.

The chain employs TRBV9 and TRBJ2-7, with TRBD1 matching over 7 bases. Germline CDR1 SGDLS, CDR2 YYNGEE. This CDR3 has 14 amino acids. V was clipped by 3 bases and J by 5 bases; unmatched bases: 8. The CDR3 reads CASSGAWQGDEQYF. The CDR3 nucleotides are TGTGCCAGCAGCGGAGCTTGGCAGGGGGACGAGCAGTACTTC. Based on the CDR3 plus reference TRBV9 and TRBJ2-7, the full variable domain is DSGVTQTPKHLITATGQRVTLRCSPRSGDLSVYWYQQSLDQGLQFLIQYYNGEERAKGNILERFSAQQFPDLHSELNLSSLELGDSALYFCASSGAWQGDEQYFGPGTRLTVT.

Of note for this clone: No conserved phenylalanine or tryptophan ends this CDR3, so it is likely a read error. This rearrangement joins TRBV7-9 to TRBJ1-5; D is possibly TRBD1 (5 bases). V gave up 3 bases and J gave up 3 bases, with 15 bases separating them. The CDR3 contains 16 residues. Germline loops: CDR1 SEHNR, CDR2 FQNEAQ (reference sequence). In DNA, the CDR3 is TGTGCCAGCAGCTTTCAGGGCATGGGAAACAATCAGCCCCAGCATCTT. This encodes CASSFQGMGNNQPQHL.

The CDR3 here is CASSIVEGRPQHF. Here the CDR3 DNA reads TGTGCCAGTAGTATAGTTGAAGGTCGACCCCAGCATTTT. The chain combines TRBV19 with TRBJ1-5, with no clear D. This CDR3 comprises 13 residues. Trimming left V 1 base short and J 10 bases short, with 11 bases between. In germline, CDR1 is LNHDA, CDR2 SQIVND (reference sequence).

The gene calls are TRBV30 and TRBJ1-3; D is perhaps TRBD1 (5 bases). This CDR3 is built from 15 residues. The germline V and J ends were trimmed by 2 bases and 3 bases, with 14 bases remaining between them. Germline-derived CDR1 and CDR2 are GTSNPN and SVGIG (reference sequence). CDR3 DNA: TGTGCCTGGAGTCCCAGGAGGGGCAATGGAAACACCATATATTTT. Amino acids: CAWSPRRGNGNTIYF.

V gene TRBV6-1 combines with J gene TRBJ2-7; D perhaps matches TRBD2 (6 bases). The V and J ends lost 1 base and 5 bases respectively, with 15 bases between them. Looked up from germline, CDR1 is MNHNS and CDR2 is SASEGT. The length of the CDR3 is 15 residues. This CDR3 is CASSEVGSGGDEQYF. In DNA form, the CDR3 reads TGTGCCAGCAGTGAAGTGGGTAGCGGAGGGGACGAGCAGTACTTC.

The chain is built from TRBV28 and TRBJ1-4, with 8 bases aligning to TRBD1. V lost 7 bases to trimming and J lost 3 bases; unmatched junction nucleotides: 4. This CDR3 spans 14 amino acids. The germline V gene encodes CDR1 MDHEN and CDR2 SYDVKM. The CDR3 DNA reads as TGTGCCAGCACCGGACAGGGCCCTAATGAAAAACTGTTTTTT. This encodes CASTGQGPNEKLFF.

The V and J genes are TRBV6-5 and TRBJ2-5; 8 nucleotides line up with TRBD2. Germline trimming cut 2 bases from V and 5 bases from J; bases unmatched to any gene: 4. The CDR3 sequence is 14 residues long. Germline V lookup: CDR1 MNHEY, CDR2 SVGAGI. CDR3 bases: TGTGCCAGCAGTTACCAAGCTAGCGGGGAGACCCAGTACTTC. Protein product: CASSYQASGETQYF.

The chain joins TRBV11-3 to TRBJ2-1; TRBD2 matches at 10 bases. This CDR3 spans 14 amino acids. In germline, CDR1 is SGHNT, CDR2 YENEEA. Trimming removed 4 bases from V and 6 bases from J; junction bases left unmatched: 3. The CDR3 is CASSSSGSRNEQFF. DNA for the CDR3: TGTGCCAGCAGCTCTAGCGGGAGTCGCAATGAGCAGTTCTTC.

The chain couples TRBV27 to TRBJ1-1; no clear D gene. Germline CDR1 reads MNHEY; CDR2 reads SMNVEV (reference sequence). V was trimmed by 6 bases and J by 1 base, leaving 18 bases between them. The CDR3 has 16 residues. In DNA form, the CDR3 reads TGTGCCAGCAGACTAACTTGGACGGATGAGAACACTGAAGCTTTCTTT. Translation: CASRLTWTDENTEAFF.

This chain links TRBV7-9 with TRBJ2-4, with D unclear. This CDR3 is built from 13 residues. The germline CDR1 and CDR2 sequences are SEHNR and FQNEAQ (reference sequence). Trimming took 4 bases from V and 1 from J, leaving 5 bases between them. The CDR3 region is CASSSPAKNIQYF. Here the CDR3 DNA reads TGTGCCAGCAGCTCCCCGGCCAAAAACATTCAGTACTTC.

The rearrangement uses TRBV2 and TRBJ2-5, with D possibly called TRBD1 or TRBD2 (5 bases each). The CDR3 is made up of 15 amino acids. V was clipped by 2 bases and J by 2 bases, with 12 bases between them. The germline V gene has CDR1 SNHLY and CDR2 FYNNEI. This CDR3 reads CASSESGTLQETQYF. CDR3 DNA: TGTGCCAGCAGTGAATCCGGGACGTTGCAAGAGACCCAGTACTTC. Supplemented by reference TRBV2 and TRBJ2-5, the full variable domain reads EPEVTQTPSHQVTQMGQEVILRCVPISNHLYFYWYRQILGQKVEFLVSFYNNEISEKSEIFDDQFSVERPDGSNFTLKIRSTKLEDSAMYFCASSESGTLQETQYFGPGTRLLVL.

The CDR3, as DNA: TGTGCCAGTAGTGGATTCCGAGAGACCCAGTACTTC. It codes for CASSGFRETQYF. This chain connects TRBV19 to TRBJ2-5; no clear D gene. Trimming took off 5 bases at V and 4 bases at J, with 8 bases between the two ends. The CDR3 contains 12 residues. CDR1 and CDR2 (germline): LNHDA, SQIVND (reference sequence).

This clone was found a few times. The CDR3 DNA sequence: TGTGCCAGCAGTGAAGACAGTGAAGAGACCCAGTACTTC. Translating gives CASSEDSEETQYF. The chain is built from TRBV2 and TRBJ2-5; D not resolved. Germline V gene data show CDR1 as SNHLY and CDR2 as FYNNEI. The CDR3 runs to 13 residues. Trimming left V 1 base short and J 3 bases short, with 6 bases between. The variable domain in full, completed from reference TRBV2 and TRBJ2-5, reads EPEVTQTPSHQVTQMGQEVILRCVPISNHLYFYWYRQILGQKVEFLVSFYNNEISEKSEIFDDQFSVERPDGSNFTLKIRSTKLEDSAMYFCASSEDSEETQYFGPGTRLLVL.

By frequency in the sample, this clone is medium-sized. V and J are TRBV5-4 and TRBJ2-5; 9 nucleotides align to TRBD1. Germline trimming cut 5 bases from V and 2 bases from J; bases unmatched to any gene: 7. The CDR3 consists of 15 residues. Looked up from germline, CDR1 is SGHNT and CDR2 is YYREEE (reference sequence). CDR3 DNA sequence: TGTGCCAGCAGATGGGACAGGGACATGCAAGAGACCCAGTACTTC. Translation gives CASRWDRDMQETQYF.

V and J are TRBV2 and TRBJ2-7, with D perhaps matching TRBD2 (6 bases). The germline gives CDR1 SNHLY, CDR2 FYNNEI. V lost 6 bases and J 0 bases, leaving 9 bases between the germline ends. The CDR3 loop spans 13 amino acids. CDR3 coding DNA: TGTGCCAGCAGGTCGGGGGACTCCTACGAGCAGTACTTC. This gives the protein CASRSGDSYEQYF.

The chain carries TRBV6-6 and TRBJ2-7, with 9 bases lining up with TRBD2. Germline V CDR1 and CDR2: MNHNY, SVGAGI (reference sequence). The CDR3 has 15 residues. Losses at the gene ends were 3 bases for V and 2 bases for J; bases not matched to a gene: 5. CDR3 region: CASSYQSGGTYEQYF. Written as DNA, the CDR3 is TGTGCCAGCAGTTATCAGAGCGGGGGGACCTACGAGCAGTACTTC.

The CDR3 reads CASSSGGDANTEAFF. The CDR3 region has the DNA TGTGCCAGCAGCTCCGGAGGAGATGCGAACACTGAAGCTTTCTTT. V is TRBV7-2 and J is TRBJ1-1; D gene uncertain. V was shortened by 4 bases and J by 1 base, with 13 bases between the two germline ends. CDR3 length: 15 amino acids. Per germline, CDR1 SGHTA and CDR2 FQGNSA.

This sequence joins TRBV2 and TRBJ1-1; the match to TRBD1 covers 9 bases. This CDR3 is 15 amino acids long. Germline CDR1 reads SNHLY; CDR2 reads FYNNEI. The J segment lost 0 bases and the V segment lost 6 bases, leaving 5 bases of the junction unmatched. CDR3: CASRGGTGLNTEAFF. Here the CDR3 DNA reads TGTGCCAGCAGGGGCGGGACAGGGTTGAACACTGAAGCTTTCTTT.

Here the CDR3 reads CASSESSGAYEQYF. For the CDR3, the DNA is TGCGCCAGCAGTGAATCGTCCGGGGCCTACGAGCAGTACTTC. The chain carries TRBV10-1 and TRBJ2-7; D is possibly TRBD2 (5 bases). The CDR3 spans 14 residues. V dropped 3 bases and J dropped 2 bases, with 11 bases sitting between them. Germline V CDR1 and CDR2: WNHNN, SYGVQD (reference sequence).